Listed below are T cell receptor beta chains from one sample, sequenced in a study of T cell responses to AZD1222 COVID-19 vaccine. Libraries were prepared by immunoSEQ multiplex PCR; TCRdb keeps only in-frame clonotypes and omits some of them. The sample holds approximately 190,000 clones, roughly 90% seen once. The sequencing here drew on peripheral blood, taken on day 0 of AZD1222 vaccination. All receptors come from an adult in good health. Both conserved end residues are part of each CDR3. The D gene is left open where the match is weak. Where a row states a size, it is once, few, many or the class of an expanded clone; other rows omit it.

CDR3nt: TGTGCCAGCAGCTCGGCGTCCCGGGACCCCTACGGGCAGTACTTC
CDR3aa: CASSSASRDPYGQYF
j_gene: TRBJ2-7
abundance: -
d_gene: -
len: 15
v_gene: TRBV7-9

CDR3nt: TGTGCCAGCAGCCAAGATCTTAGCGGGAGGTGGAACTCCTACAATGAGCAGTTCTTC
CDR3aa: CASSQDLSGRWNSYNEQFF
j_gene: TRBJ2-1
abundance: -
d_gene: TRBD2
len: 19
v_gene: TRBV3-1/TRBV3-2

CDR3nt: TGTGCCAGCAGCTCGCTAGATAGCAATCAGCCCCAGCATTTT
CDR3aa: CASSSLDSNQPQHF
j_gene: TRBJ1-5
abundance: -
d_gene: -
len: 14
v_gene: TRBV7-9

CDR3nt: TGTGCCAGCATTCCACAGGCGGGGGGCGGAACAGAAGCTTTCTTT
CDR3aa: CASIPQAGGGTEAFF
j_gene: TRBJ1-1
abundance: -
d_gene: -
len: 15
v_gene: TRBV28

CDR3nt: TGTGCCAGCAGCTACCCTCTTAGAGGGAATTCCTACGAGCAGTACTTC
CDR3aa: CASSYPLRGNSYEQYF
j_gene: TRBJ2-7
abundance: -
d_gene: -
len: 16
v_gene: TRBV28

CDR3nt: TGTGCCAGCGGGCGGGGTGGCTACACCTTC
CDR3aa: CASGRGGYTF
j_gene: TRBJ1-2
abundance: -
d_gene: -
len: 10
v_gene: TRBV2

CDR3nt: TGCGCCAGCTGGCTTGGGGTTGGTTTAGGTAATGAGCAGTTCTTC
CDR3aa: CASWLGVGLGNEQFF
j_gene: TRBJ2-1
abundance: -
d_gene: -
len: 15
v_gene: TRBV5-1

CDR3nt: TGTGCCAGCACCCAACATAAGACGGGACAGCGATATGGCTACACCTTC
CDR3aa: CASTQHKTGQRYGYTF
j_gene: TRBJ1-2
abundance: -
d_gene: TRBD1
len: 16
v_gene: TRBV28

CDR3nt: TGCGCCAGCAGCTTAAGGGACAGGGTATCCTACGAGCAGTACTTC
CDR3aa: CASSLRDRVSYEQYF
j_gene: TRBJ2-7
abundance: -
d_gene: TRBD1
len: 15
v_gene: TRBV5-1

CDR3nt: TGTGCCAGCCGCCAAGGGGCGAGGGAGCAGTACTTC
CDR3aa: CASRQGAREQYF
j_gene: TRBJ2-7
abundance: -
d_gene: -
len: 12
v_gene: TRBV24-1

CDR3nt: TGTGCCAGCACGGTTAGCGGGGTCACCGGGGAGCTGTTTTTT
CDR3aa: CASTVSGVTGELFF
j_gene: TRBJ2-2
abundance: -
d_gene: TRBD2
len: 14
v_gene: TRBV2

CDR3nt: TGTGCCAGCAGCCCGAGGTTTGCCGGGAAGGGTCTTACTGAAGCTTTCTTT
CDR3aa: CASSPRFAGKGLTEAFF
j_gene: TRBJ1-1
abundance: -
d_gene: -
len: 17
v_gene: TRBV27

CDR3nt: TGTGCCAGCAGCTTAGCGGAAAGGGTGTACGAGCAGTACTTC
CDR3aa: CASSLAERVYEQYF
j_gene: TRBJ2-7
abundance: -
d_gene: -
len: 14
v_gene: TRBV7-8

CDR3nt: TGTGCCAGCAGCCCCGGTCGAGTAACGGGGACCCAGTACTTC
CDR3aa: CASSPGRVTGTQYF
j_gene: TRBJ2-5
abundance: -
d_gene: -
len: 14
v_gene: TRBV28

CDR3nt: TGTGCCAGCACCGTACAAGAGACCCAGTACTTC
CDR3aa: CASTVQETQYF
j_gene: TRBJ2-5
abundance: -
d_gene: -
len: 11
v_gene: TRBV2

CDR3nt: TGTGCCAGCAGTTACCCGGGTGGGGGGCAAGGAGAGACCCAGTACTTC
CDR3aa: CASSYPGGGQGETQYF
j_gene: TRBJ2-5
abundance: -
d_gene: -
len: 16
v_gene: TRBV6-6

CDR3nt: TGTGCCATCAGTGAGTCCCGGGAGGTTGCCTACAATGAGCAGTTCTTC
CDR3aa: CAISESREVAYNEQFF
j_gene: TRBJ2-1
abundance: -
d_gene: TRBD2
len: 16
v_gene: TRBV10-3

CDR3nt: TGCAGCGCATCAAACAGGGGGGACAGGGAGCAGTTCTTC
CDR3aa: CSASNRGDREQFF
j_gene: TRBJ2-1
abundance: -
d_gene: TRBD1
len: 13
v_gene: TRBV29-1

CDR3nt: TGTGCCAGCAGCTTAGTGGGCACCCCGCGTAAGGCTTTCTTT
CDR3aa: CASSLVGTPRKAFF
j_gene: TRBJ1-1
abundance: once
d_gene: -
len: 14
v_gene: TRBV7-2

CDR3nt: TGTGCCAGCAGTTTAGCACCGGACGGCAATCAGCCCCAGCATTTT
CDR3aa: CASSLAPDGNQPQHF
j_gene: TRBJ1-5
abundance: -
d_gene: -
len: 15
v_gene: TRBV27

CDR3nt: TGTGCCAGCAGCCAAGAAGGCAGGGAAACCGGGGAGCTGTTTTTT
CDR3aa: CASSQEGRETGELFF
j_gene: TRBJ2-2
abundance: -
d_gene: -
len: 15
v_gene: TRBV3-1/TRBV3-2

CDR3nt: TGTGCCAGCTGGGATAGTGGCCTCTATGGCTACACCTTC
CDR3aa: CASWDSGLYGYTF
j_gene: TRBJ1-2
abundance: -
d_gene: -
len: 13
v_gene: TRBV6-5

CDR3nt: TGCGCCAGCAGCTTGGAAGCGGCTGGGCCCCCAGATACGCAGTATTTT
CDR3aa: CASSLEAAGPPDTQYF
j_gene: TRBJ2-3
abundance: -
d_gene: -
len: 16
v_gene: TRBV5-1

CDR3nt: TGTGCCAGCAGTCGTCAGGGGAGCAATCAGCCCCAGCATTTT
CDR3aa: CASSRQGSNQPQHF
j_gene: TRBJ1-5
abundance: -
d_gene: -
len: 14
v_gene: TRBV6-5

CDR3nt: TGTGCCAGCAGTGAAAAGGGGGCGCCCAATCAGCCCCAGCATTTT
CDR3aa: CASSEKGAPNQPQHF
j_gene: TRBJ1-5
abundance: -
d_gene: TRBD1
len: 15
v_gene: TRBV25-1

CDR3nt: TGTGCCAGTAAAGGGCGTCCTAGCGGGAGATTAAATGAGCAGTTCTTC
CDR3aa: CASKGRPSGRLNEQFF
j_gene: TRBJ2-1
abundance: -
d_gene: TRBD2
len: 16
v_gene: TRBV19

CDR3nt: TGTGCCAGCAGCTATAGACCTGCCGCTGAAGCTTTCTTT
CDR3aa: CASSYRPAAEAFF
j_gene: TRBJ1-1
abundance: -
d_gene: -
len: 13
v_gene: TRBV13

CDR3nt: TGTGCCAGCAGTTTAGGGGGACAGTTCAGGGAGACCCAGTACTTC
CDR3aa: CASSLGGQFRETQYF
j_gene: TRBJ2-5
abundance: few
d_gene: TRBD1
len: 15
v_gene: TRBV27

CDR3nt: TGCAGCGCCAGGAGCTCCTACGAGCAGTACTTC
CDR3aa: CSARSSYEQYF
j_gene: TRBJ2-7
abundance: once
d_gene: -
len: 11
v_gene: TRBV29-1

CDR3nt: TGTGCCAGCAGCTTGGGACAGGGGACCGGGGAGCTGTTTTTT
CDR3aa: CASSLGQGTGELFF
j_gene: TRBJ2-2
abundance: -
d_gene: TRBD1
len: 14
v_gene: TRBV5-6

CDR3nt: TGTGCCAGCAGCTTAAGTCGGGGACTAGCGGGATGGACAGATACGCAGTATTTT
CDR3aa: CASSLSRGLAGWTDTQYF
j_gene: TRBJ2-3
abundance: -
d_gene: TRBD2
len: 18
v_gene: TRBV11-3

CDR3nt: TGTGCCAGCAGTGAATCTCCGAGGGAGGAGCAGTTCTTC
CDR3aa: CASSESPREEQFF
j_gene: TRBJ2-1
abundance: -
d_gene: -
len: 13
v_gene: TRBV25-1

CDR3nt: TGTGCCAGTGAAGACGGCTTCTCTGGAAACACCATATATTTT
CDR3aa: CASEDGFSGNTIYF
j_gene: TRBJ1-3
abundance: -
d_gene: -
len: 14
v_gene: TRBV9

CDR3nt: TGTGCCAGCTCAGCTAGGACAGGGACCATGGATACGCAGTATTTT
CDR3aa: CASSARTGTMDTQYF
j_gene: TRBJ2-3
abundance: -
d_gene: TRBD1
len: 15
v_gene: TRBV18

CDR3nt: TGTGCCAGCTCCCCGGGAGAGGGTGCCGGGGAGCTGTTTTTT
CDR3aa: CASSPGEGAGELFF
j_gene: TRBJ2-2
abundance: -
d_gene: -
len: 14
v_gene: TRBV27

CDR3nt: TGTGCCAGCAGCTTGGGGATCAATCAGCCCCAGCATTTT
CDR3aa: CASSLGINQPQHF
j_gene: TRBJ1-5
abundance: -
d_gene: -
len: 13
v_gene: TRBV5-8

CDR3nt: TGTGCCAGTAGTGGGACCGGGACAGGGGCCACTGGAAACACCATATATTTT
CDR3aa: CASSGTGTGATGNTIYF
j_gene: TRBJ1-3
abundance: -
d_gene: TRBD1
len: 17
v_gene: TRBV19

CDR3nt: TGTGCCAGCAGGCCATCAGGGGATTGGGGTTACTACGAGCAGTACTTC
CDR3aa: CASRPSGDWGYYEQYF
j_gene: TRBJ2-7
abundance: -
d_gene: -
len: 16
v_gene: TRBV28

CDR3nt: TGCAGCGTTGAGACGCGCGGGACAGGGGCGAGTAATTCACCCCTCCACTTT
CDR3aa: CSVETRGTGASNSPLHF
j_gene: TRBJ1-6
abundance: -
d_gene: TRBD1
len: 17
v_gene: TRBV29-1

CDR3nt: TGTGCCAGCAGCTTTGGACAGGGAGAGACCCAGTACTTC
CDR3aa: CASSFGQGETQYF
j_gene: TRBJ2-5
abundance: -
d_gene: TRBD1
len: 13
v_gene: TRBV7-3

CDR3nt: TGTGCCAGCAGTCAACCACAGGGCGCCACTTTTTATGGCTACACCTTC
CDR3aa: CASSQPQGATFYGYTF
j_gene: TRBJ1-2
abundance: -
d_gene: -
len: 16
v_gene: TRBV6-6

CDR3nt: TGTGCCAGCAGCAAAGGACAGGGTGCGGGTTCTGGAAACACCATATATTTT
CDR3aa: CASSKGQGAGSGNTIYF
j_gene: TRBJ1-3
abundance: -
d_gene: TRBD1
len: 17
v_gene: TRBV27

CDR3nt: TGTGCCAGCAGCTTAGACAGCACTGAAGCTTTCTTT
CDR3aa: CASSLDSTEAFF
j_gene: TRBJ1-1
abundance: -
d_gene: -
len: 12
v_gene: TRBV7-9

CDR3nt: TGCGCCAGCAGCTTGGTCGCGGAGGGAGCCAAAAACATTCAGTACTTC
CDR3aa: CASSLVAEGAKNIQYF
j_gene: TRBJ2-4
abundance: -
d_gene: -
len: 16
v_gene: TRBV5-1

CDR3nt: TGTGCCAGCAGCCGAGGGACAGGGGAATTCGGCTACACCTTC
CDR3aa: CASSRGTGEFGYTF
j_gene: TRBJ1-2
abundance: few
d_gene: TRBD1
len: 14
v_gene: TRBV7-9

CDR3nt: TGCGCCAGCAGCTTTGGGACAGGGGTAAATTCACCCCTCCACTTT
CDR3aa: CASSFGTGVNSPLHF
j_gene: TRBJ1-6
abundance: -
d_gene: TRBD1
len: 15
v_gene: TRBV5-1

CDR3nt: TGTGCCAGCAGTTCGGCCACCCGAGGGGACCAGCCCCAGCATTTT
CDR3aa: CASSSATRGDQPQHF
j_gene: TRBJ1-5
abundance: few
d_gene: -
len: 15
v_gene: TRBV6-5

CDR3nt: TGTGCCAGAAGCTTGCGGGGGGTGTCCGTCTATGGCTACACCTTC
CDR3aa: CARSLRGVSVYGYTF
j_gene: TRBJ1-2
abundance: -
d_gene: -
len: 15
v_gene: TRBV5-3

CDR3nt: TGTGCCAGCAGTCCTTCGGGCTACTATGGCTACACCTTC
CDR3aa: CASSPSGYYGYTF
j_gene: TRBJ1-2
abundance: once
d_gene: -
len: 13
v_gene: TRBV12-3/TRBV12-4

CDR3nt: TGTGCCAGCAGCTTAGTGGGGGTAGATAGCAATCAGCCCCAGCATTTT
CDR3aa: CASSLVGVDSNQPQHF
j_gene: TRBJ1-5
abundance: -
d_gene: -
len: 16
v_gene: TRBV7-9

CDR3nt: TGTGCCAGCAGCTTACCGGGACAGCACAATGAGCAGTTCTTC
CDR3aa: CASSLPGQHNEQFF
j_gene: TRBJ2-1
abundance: -
d_gene: TRBD1
len: 14
v_gene: TRBV7-8

CDR3nt: TGTGCCAGCGCTAGGGGTCGCCTCTCGTACGAGCAGTACTTC
CDR3aa: CASARGRLSYEQYF
j_gene: TRBJ2-7
abundance: few
d_gene: -
len: 14
v_gene: TRBV6-5

CDR3nt: TGCGCCAGCAGCCGAAAAACAGGCTCTGGAAACACCATATATTTT
CDR3aa: CASSRKTGSGNTIYF
j_gene: TRBJ1-3
abundance: -
d_gene: -
len: 15
v_gene: TRBV4-3

CDR3nt: TGTGCCAGCAGTAGTAGCTCCGAATACAATGAGCAGTTCTTC
CDR3aa: CASSSSSEYNEQFF
j_gene: TRBJ2-1
abundance: -
d_gene: -
len: 14
v_gene: TRBV2

CDR3nt: TGTGCCAGCAGCCCAGGGGCAGGGTCCACAGAGACCCAGTACTTC
CDR3aa: CASSPGAGSTETQYF
j_gene: TRBJ2-5
abundance: -
d_gene: -
len: 15
v_gene: TRBV11-3

CDR3nt: TGTGCCAGCAGCTCGGAAGACTCCTACAATGAGCAGTTCTTC
CDR3aa: CASSSEDSYNEQFF
j_gene: TRBJ2-1
abundance: -
d_gene: -
len: 14
v_gene: TRBV7-9

CDR3nt: TGCGCCAGCAGCTTTTCGGCGAACACTGAAGCTTTCTTT
CDR3aa: CASSFSANTEAFF
j_gene: TRBJ1-1
abundance: -
d_gene: -
len: 13
v_gene: TRBV5-1

CDR3nt: TGTGCCAGCAGCCAAGATGGGAAGCAGAGCACAGATACGCAGTATTTT
CDR3aa: CASSQDGKQSTDTQYF
j_gene: TRBJ2-3
abundance: -
d_gene: -
len: 16
v_gene: TRBV3-1/TRBV3-2

CDR3nt: TGTGCCATTAGATCAGGGGGCGAGCAGTACTTC
CDR3aa: CAIRSGGEQYF
j_gene: TRBJ2-7
abundance: once
d_gene: TRBD1
len: 11
v_gene: TRBV10-3

CDR3nt: TGTGCCAGCAGCGTAACTAGCGGGAGGGCCTGGGAACTGTTTTTT
CDR3aa: CASSVTSGRAWELFF
j_gene: TRBJ2-2
abundance: -
d_gene: TRBD2
len: 15
v_gene: TRBV28